The 8 T cell receptor beta chains given below trace back to one sample, sequenced in a study of prognosis after radiotherapy for stage I lung cancer. Genomic DNA provided the template from which TCR beta CDR3 was amplified by two-round multiplex PCR. Specific primers for each TRBV and TRBJ gene were what first-round PCR used. TCRdb analysed the multiplex PCR reads with MiXCR anew, one entry per CDR3 protein. This table holds tens of thousands of distinct CDR3 sequences, about 24% found once. Sequencing used PBMCs, obtained before or after stereotactic body radiation therapy (not recorded which). The source of these receptors is a donor aged 50 or older with non-small cell lung cancer.

This clonotype is labeled medium-sized. The rearrangement links TRBV10-3 to TRBJ2-3; D is unclear. Germline V gives CDR1 ENHRY, CDR2 SYGVKD. The CDR3 runs 13 residues. V was shortened by 4 bases and J by 4 bases, with 9 bases between the two germline ends. The CDR3 DNA sequence: TGTGCCATCAGTGGGGTCGTTTCAGATACGCAGTATTTT. This sequence encodes CAISGVVSDTQYF.

This clonotype came up many times. The chain recombines TRBV20-1 with TRBJ1-6; D not resolved. There are 15 residues in the CDR3. V gave up 3 bases and J gave up 5 bases, with 14 bases separating them. CDR1 and CDR2 (germline): DFQATT, SNEGSKA (reference sequence). The chain's CDR3 is CSASDGWRDNSPLHF. In DNA form, the CDR3 reads TGCAGTGCTAGTGACGGTTGGAGGGATAATTCACCCCTCCACTTT.

This clonotype was counted ten times or more. The chain employs TRBV6-5 and TRBJ1-2, with D hard to call. Per the germline V gene, CDR1 is MNHEY and CDR2 is SVGAGI. This CDR3 region has 15 residues. V gave up 0 bases and J gave up 6 bases, with 14 bases separating them. CDR3 residues: CASSYSISPENGYTF. The CDR3 DNA is TGTGCCAGCAGTTACTCGATCTCGCCAGAAAATGGCTACACCTTC.

Many counts were recorded for this clonotype. The gene calls are TRBV9 and TRBJ2-2; TRBD2 might be the D (6 bases). Germline CDR1 is SGDLS and CDR2 is YYNGEE. Trimming removed 4 bases at V and 6 bases at J, with 10 bases between. The length of the CDR3 is 13 residues. CDR3 nucleotides: TGTGCCAGCAGCCCCCGACTAGCCGGGGAGCTGTTTTTT. Protein product: CASSPRLAGELFF. The whole variable domain, filled in from reference TRBV9 and TRBJ2-2, reads DSGVTQTPKHLITATGQRVTLRCSPRSGDLSVYWYQQSLDQGLQFLIQYYNGEERAKGNILERFSAQQFPDLHSELNLSSLELGDSALYFCASSPRLAGELFFGEGSRLTVL.

This clonotype was counted at least ten times. This rearrangement joins TRBV28 to TRBJ2-7, with D unresolved. This CDR3 is built from 12 residues. The V end lost 6 bases, the J end lost 4 bases, and 10 bases lay between the germline ends. Germline V gene sequence: CDR1 MDHEN, CDR2 SYDVKM. The CDR3 DNA sequence: TGTGCCAGCAGCGTTGTGGGATACGAGCAGTACTTC. Its protein is CASSVVGYEQYF.

In its sample, this clonotype was seen many times. At one end, the junction sequence differs from germline, possibly due to a read error. DNA of the CDR3: TGTGCCAGCAGCACCGGGACTAGCGGGGGGAGAGCCCAAGAGGCCCAGTACTTC. Protein: CASSTGTSGGRAQEAQYF. V and J are TRBV6-1 and TRBJ2-5; 15 positions match TRBD2. CDR3 length: 18 residues. Germline values: CDR1 MNHNS, CDR2 SASEGT.

A few counts support this clonotype. One end of the junction fails to match germline, which may point to a read error. V is TRBV6-1 and J is TRBJ1-1; no reliable D call. The germline V gene encodes CDR1 MNHNS and CDR2 SASEGT. The CDR3 length is 13 residues. The CDR3 loop reads CVSSEGRWSEAFF. CDR3 bases: TGTGTCAGCAGTGAGGGCAGGTGGTCTGAAGCTTTCTTT.

Ten or more counts support this clonotype. The rearrangement uses TRBV2 and TRBJ2-3; TRBD2 matches 7 bases. The CDR3 sequence is 15 residues long. The germline V gene has CDR1 SNHLY and CDR2 FYNNEI. The J segment lost 1 base and the V segment lost 7 bases, leaving 8 bases of the junction unmatched. DNA of the CDR3: TGTGCCAGCAAAACGGGACTACGGGGCACAGATACGCAGTATTTT. It is translated as CASKTGLRGTDTQYF. Combining the CDR3 with reference TRBV2 and TRBJ2-3 gives the whole variable domain EPEVTQTPSHQVTQMGQEVILRCVPISNHLYFYWYRQILGQKVEFLVSFYNNEISEKSEIFDDQFSVERPDGSNFTLKIRSTKLEDSAMYFCASKTGLRGTDTQYFGPGTRLTVL.